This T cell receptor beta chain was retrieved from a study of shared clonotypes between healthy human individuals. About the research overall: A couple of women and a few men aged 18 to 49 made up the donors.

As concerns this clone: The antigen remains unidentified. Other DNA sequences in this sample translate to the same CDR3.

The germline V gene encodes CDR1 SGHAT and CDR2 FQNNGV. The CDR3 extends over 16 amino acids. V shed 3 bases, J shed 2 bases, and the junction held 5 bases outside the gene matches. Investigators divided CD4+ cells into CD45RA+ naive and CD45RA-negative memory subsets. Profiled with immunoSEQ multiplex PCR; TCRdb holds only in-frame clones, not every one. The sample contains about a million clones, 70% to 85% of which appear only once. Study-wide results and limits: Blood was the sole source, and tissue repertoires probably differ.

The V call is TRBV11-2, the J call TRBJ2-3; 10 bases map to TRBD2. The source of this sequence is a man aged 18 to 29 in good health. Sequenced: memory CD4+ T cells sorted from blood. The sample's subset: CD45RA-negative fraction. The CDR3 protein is CASSFLAGADTDTQYF. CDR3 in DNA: TGTGCCAGCAGCTTCCTAGCGGGGGCCGACACAGATACGCAGTATTTT.